This T cell receptor beta chain was sequenced during a study of T cells in localized non-small cell lung cancer. General study results and limits: Of the top 100 tumor clones, median around 50 were in adjacent lung, around 28 among its top 100.

With regard to this clone: Its antigen is unidentified.

V dropped 2 bases and J dropped 6 bases, with 8 bases sitting between them. The CDR3 runs to 13 residues. Germline CDR1 and CDR2: SGHVS and FQNEAQ. Generated by immunoSEQ multiplex PCR, the TCRdb table keeps only in-frame clones and is missing some. The sample carries 23,000 or so clones, roughly 88% recorded once. The source of this sequence is a woman aged 40 to 75 with stage III lung adenocarcinoma. This sequence joins TRBV7-8 and TRBJ1-5; maybe TRBD1 (5 bases). The source material was peripheral blood mononuclear cells, sampled before any cancer treatment. The CDR3 bases are TGTGCCAGCAGCTTACAGGGTCGTCAGCCCCAGCATTTT. Protein product: CASSLQGRQPQHF.